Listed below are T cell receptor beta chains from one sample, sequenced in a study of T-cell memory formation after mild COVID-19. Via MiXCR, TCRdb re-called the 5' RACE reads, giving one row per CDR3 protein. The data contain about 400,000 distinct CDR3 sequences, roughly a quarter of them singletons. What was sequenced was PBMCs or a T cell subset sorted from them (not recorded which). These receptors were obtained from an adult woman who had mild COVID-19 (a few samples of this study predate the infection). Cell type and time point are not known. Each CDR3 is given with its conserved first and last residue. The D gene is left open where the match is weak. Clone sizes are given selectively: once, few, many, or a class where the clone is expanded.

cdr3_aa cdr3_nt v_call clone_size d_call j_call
CASSYLMTSITGELFF TGCGCCAGCAGCTACCTAATGACTAGTATCACCGGGGAGCTGTTTTTT TRBV5-1 NA NA TRBJ2-2
CASSESWLAEYQETQYF TGTGCCAGCAGTGAATCTTGGCTAGCGGAGTACCAAGAGACCCAGTACTTC TRBV25-1 NA TRBD2 TRBJ2-5
CASSLELREDTQYF TGTGCCAGCAGCTTGGAGCTTCGGGAAGATACGCAGTATTTT TRBV5-4 few NA TRBJ2-3
CASSTGQATGTEAFF TGTGCCAGCAGTACGGGACAGGCCACGGGGACTGAAGCTTTCTTT TRBV6-5 few TRBD1 TRBJ1-1
CASSPRGDRGADNEQFF TGTGCCAGCAGCCCACGAGGGGACAGGGGGGCCGACAATGAGCAGTTCTTC TRBV13 NA TRBD1 TRBJ2-1
CASSPPSGSQREQYF TGTGCCAGCTCACCACCGTCCGGCTCCCAACGGGAGCAGTACTTC TRBV18 NA NA TRBJ2-7
CASSPRAGGQPQHF TGCGCCAGCAGCCCGAGGGCAGGGGGCCAGCCCCAGCATTTT TRBV5-1 NA TRBD1 TRBJ1-5
CASSYSMYSNQPQHF TGTGCCAGCAGTTACTCGATGTACAGCAATCAGCCCCAGCATTTT TRBV6-2/TRBV6-3 few NA TRBJ1-5
CASSLSGVSYNEQFF TGTGCCAGCAGTCTTAGCGGGGTCTCCTACAATGAGCAGTTCTTC TRBV7-2 NA TRBD2 TRBJ2-1
CASSFNRLGTNEKLFF TGTGCCAGCAGCTTTAATCGCTTGGGGACTAATGAAAAACTGTTTTTT TRBV13 NA NA TRBJ1-4
CASSLSTGGGATDTQYF TGTGCCAGCAGCTTAAGTACCGGCGGGGGCGCCACAGATACGCAGTATTTT TRBV7-2 NA NA TRBJ2-3
CASSLTTDYEQYF TGTGCCAGCAGTTTAACGACAGACTACGAGCAGTACTTC TRBV12-3/TRBV12-4 NA NA TRBJ2-7
CASSPGLAGGHYEQYF TGTGCCAGCAGCCCTGGACTAGCGGGAGGGCACTACGAGCAGTACTTC TRBV4-2 few TRBD2 TRBJ2-7
CASGPDSSSPANYGYTF TGTGCTAGTGGTCCGGACAGTTCATCACCAGCTAACTATGGCTACACCTTC TRBV12-5 once NA TRBJ1-2
CASSLAVTGASYNEQFF TGCGCCAGCAGCTTGGCCGTAACAGGCGCCTCCTACAATGAGCAGTTCTTC TRBV5-1 few NA TRBJ2-1
CSAREMEGGNTGELFF TGCAGTGCTAGAGAAATGGAGGGGGGGAACACCGGGGAGCTGTTTTTT TRBV20-1 NA NA TRBJ2-2
CASSQGPPTGGLPYEQYF TGCGCCAGCAGCCAAGGTCCACCGACAGGGGGGCTCCCCTACGAGCAGTACTTC TRBV4-3 NA TRBD1 TRBJ2-7
CASRSSGGGETQYF TGTGCCAGCAGAAGTAGCGGGGGCGGAGAGACCCAGTACTTC TRBV6-5 NA TRBD2 TRBJ2-5
CASSTRENTEAFF TGTGCCAGCAGTACCAGGGAAAACACTGAAGCTTTCTTT TRBV12-3/TRBV12-4 NA NA TRBJ1-1
CASSQEGGRTNQPQHF TGTGCCAGCAGCCAAGAGGGGGGCAGGACCAATCAGCCCCAGCATTTT TRBV4-2 NA NA TRBJ1-5
CASSPDPGATEAFF TGTGCCAGCTCACCAGATCCGGGGGCCACTGAAGCTTTCTTT TRBV18 NA NA TRBJ1-1
CASSRTSADTQYF TGTGCCAGCAGTCGGACTAGCGCAGATACGCAGTATTTT TRBV12-3/TRBV12-4 few TRBD2 TRBJ2-3